A single T cell receptor beta chain is shown here with its context. The CDR3 loop spans 16 amino acids. Germline lookup yields CDR1 SGHDT and CDR2 YYEEEE. The J segment lost 6 bases and the V segment lost 1 base, leaving 8 bases of the junction unmatched. Authors' processing steps: The assay estimated nucleated cells by amplifying reference gene primers. Method: immunoSEQ multiplex PCR; TCRdb's copy keeps in-frame clones and lacks some. That table is the source of V, J and clone size, and D and trimming were worked out from the DNA. This table holds under 250,000 clones, about 80% found once. This record comes from a study of blood T cell repertoires in COVID-19.

The specimen was PBMCs or T cells enriched from blood (not recorded which). This receptor was identified in a woman in her 40s with acute COVID-19. The chain links TRBV5-6 to TRBJ2-3, with 10 bases identical to TRBD2. This chain's CDR3 is CASSLSLAGIRDTQYF. The CDR3 nucleotides read TGTGCCAGCAGCTTGTCACTAGCGGGAATCAGGGATACGCAGTATTTT.